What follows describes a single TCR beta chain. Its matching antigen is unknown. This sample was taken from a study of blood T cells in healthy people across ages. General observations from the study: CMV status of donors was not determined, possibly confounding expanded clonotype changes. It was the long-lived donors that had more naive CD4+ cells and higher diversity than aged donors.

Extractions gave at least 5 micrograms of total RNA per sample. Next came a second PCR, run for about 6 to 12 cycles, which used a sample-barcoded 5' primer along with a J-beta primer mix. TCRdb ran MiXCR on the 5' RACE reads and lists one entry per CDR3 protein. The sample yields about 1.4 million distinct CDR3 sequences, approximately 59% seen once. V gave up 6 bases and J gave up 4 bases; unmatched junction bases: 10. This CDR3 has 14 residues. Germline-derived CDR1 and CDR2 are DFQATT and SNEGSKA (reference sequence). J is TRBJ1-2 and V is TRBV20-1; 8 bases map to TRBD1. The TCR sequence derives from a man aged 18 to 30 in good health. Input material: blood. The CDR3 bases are TGCAGTGCCACCCCCCTGACAGGGGCCTATGGCTACACCTTC. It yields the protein CSATPLTGAYGYTF.